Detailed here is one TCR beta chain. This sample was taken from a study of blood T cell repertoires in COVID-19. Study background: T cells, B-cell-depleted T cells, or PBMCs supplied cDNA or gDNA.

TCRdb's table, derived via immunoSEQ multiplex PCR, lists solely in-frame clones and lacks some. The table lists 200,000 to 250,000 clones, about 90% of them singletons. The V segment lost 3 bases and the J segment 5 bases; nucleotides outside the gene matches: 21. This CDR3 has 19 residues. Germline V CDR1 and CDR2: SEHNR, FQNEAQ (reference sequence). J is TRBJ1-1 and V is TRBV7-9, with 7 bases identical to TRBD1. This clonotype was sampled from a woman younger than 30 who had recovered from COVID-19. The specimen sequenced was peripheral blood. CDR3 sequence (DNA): TGTGCCAGCAGCTTTTGGGCCACAGGGGCGAGGAGTCCGGGGACTGAAGCTTTCTTT. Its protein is CASSFWATGARSPGTEAFF.